This TCR beta chain derives from a study of blood T cells in healthy people across ages. This CDR3 contains 12 residues. The germline V gene encodes CDR1 DFQATT and CDR2 SNEGSKA (reference sequence). The second PCR ran about 7 to 12 cycles with a sample-barcoded 5' primer and J-beta primers. TCRdb analysed the 5' RACE reads with MiXCR anew, one entry per CDR3 protein. The sample consists of 450,000 to 600,000 distinct CDR3 sequences, around 27% of them appearing once. The sample also formed part of further work on T cells of mothers and their children.

The chain joins TRBV20-1 to TRBJ2-5; D not resolved. The J call may be faulty, since TRBJ2-1 better matches the DNA end. What was sequenced was blood. The sequence was obtained from a boy younger than 10 in good health. The CDR3 here is CSASGTGNEQFF. The CDR3 DNA sequence: TGCAGTGCTAGTGGTACTGGGAATGAGCAGTTCTTC.